This TCR beta chain was recovered during a study of blood T cell repertoires in COVID-19. Turning to the study itself: Whether acute or convalescent, the COVID-19 samples came from the United States, Italy and Spain. T cells, B-cell-depleted T cells, or PBMCs supplied cDNA or gDNA.

In the authors' methods: How many nucleated cells were present was estimated from reference gene primer amplification. Data came from immunoSEQ multiplex PCR; TCRdb stores just in-frame clones and leaves some out. Clone size and the V and J calls come from that table; the DNA yielded D and trimming. Of 53,000 or so clones listed, 76% were seen once; the top ten hold 22%. The sample consisted of peripheral blood. The sequence came from a man aged 50-60 years with active or convalescent COVID-19.

The chain's CDR3 is CASGFGGARTGELFF. CDR3 in DNA: TGTGCTAGTGGTTTCGGGGGGGCGCGAACCGGGGAGCTGTTTTTT. The chain recombines TRBV12-5 with TRBJ2-2; 8 nucleotides agree with TRBD2. CDR1 and CDR2 from the germline V gene are LGHNT and FRNRAP. Trimming removed 3 bases from V and 5 bases from J; junction bases left unmatched: 5. This CDR3 is built from 15 residues.